A selection of T cell receptor beta chains follows, all from one sample in a study of blood T cell repertoires in COVID-19. Generated by immunoSEQ multiplex PCR, the TCRdb table keeps only in-frame clones and is missing some. Found here are 300,000 to 400,000 clones, roughly 90% of them singletons; the top ten hold roughly 2.9%. The material sequenced was peripheral blood. The receptors stem from a woman in her twenties or thirties with COVID-19, enrolled during active disease. Both conserved end residues are part of each CDR3. A D gene is named only where the DNA matches it firmly. Some rows have no size entry. The others give once, few or many, or a class for an expanded clone.

J: TRBJ2-1
size: -
D: -
V: TRBV5-5
CDR3: CASSLGTSYNEQFF
DNA: TGTGCCAGCAGCTTGGGTACTTCTTACAATGAGCAGTTCTTC

J: TRBJ2-7
size: -
D: -
V: TRBV27
CDR3: CASSRAGTSSYEQYF
DNA: TGTGCCAGCAGTCGAGCAGGGACAAGCTCCTACGAGCAGTACTTC

J: TRBJ2-5
size: -
D: -
V: TRBV7-7
CDR3: CASSSVPQETQYF
DNA: TGTGCCAGCAGCTCCGTTCCTCAAGAGACCCAGTACTTC

J: TRBJ1-1
size: -
D: -
V: TRBV7-9
CDR3: CASSGDMNTEAFF
DNA: TGTGCCAGCAGCGGGGACATGAACACTGAAGCTTTCTTT

J: TRBJ1-1
size: few
D: -
V: TRBV2
CDR3: CASIVFPEAFF
DNA: TGTGCCAGCATCGTTTTTCCTGAAGCTTTCTTT

J: TRBJ2-7
size: -
D: TRBD2
V: TRBV4-2
CDR3: CASSQGGGRAYEQYF
DNA: TGTGCCAGCAGCCAAGGGGGAGGGAGGGCCTACGAGCAGTACTTC

J: TRBJ2-5
size: -
D: TRBD2
V: TRBV5-1
CDR3: CASSFGLADKETQYF
DNA: TGCGCCAGCAGCTTCGGTCTAGCGGATAAAGAGACCCAGTACTTC

J: TRBJ2-3
size: -
D: -
V: TRBV5-4
CDR3: CASSLAGTDTQYF
DNA: TGTGCCAGCAGCTTGGCCGGCACAGATACGCAGTATTTT

J: TRBJ2-1
size: -
D: TRBD2
V: TRBV7-2
CDR3: CASSLGSGSGSKNEQFF
DNA: TGTGCCAGCAGCTTAGGAAGTGGTAGCGGGAGTAAAAATGAGCAGTTCTTC

J: TRBJ1-1
size: -
D: -
V: TRBV7-9
CDR3: CASSFRTRTRNTEAFF
DNA: TGTGCCAGCAGCTTTCGGACCCGGACTAGGAACACTGAAGCTTTCTTT

J: TRBJ1-1
size: -
D: TRBD1
V: TRBV19
CDR3: CASSTLTGANTEAFF
DNA: TGTGCCAGTAGTACCTTGACAGGGGCGAACACTGAAGCTTTCTTT

J: TRBJ2-7
size: -
D: TRBD1
V: TRBV2
CDR3: CASTPQGAYEQYF
DNA: TGTGCCAGTACTCCACAGGGGGCCTACGAGCAGTACTTC

J: TRBJ1-4
size: -
D: -
V: TRBV7-8
CDR3: CASSPFGPNEKLFF
DNA: TGTGCCAGCAGCCCATTTGGCCCGAATGAAAAACTGTTTTTT

J: TRBJ2-5
size: -
D: TRBD2
V: TRBV5-6
CDR3: CASSPGGSAVETQYF
DNA: TGTGCCAGCAGCCCCGGGGGGTCGGCCGTGGAGACCCAGTACTTC

J: TRBJ1-1
size: once
D: -
V: TRBV5-5
CDR3: CASSPNSAGRNTEAFF
DNA: TGTGCCAGCAGCCCAAATTCGGCGGGTAGGAACACTGAAGCTTTCTTT

J: TRBJ1-2
size: -
D: -
V: TRBV5-1
CDR3: CASSPSGGGFPNYGYTF
DNA: TGCGCCAGCAGCCCCTCCGGGGGTGGTTTCCCTAACTATGGCTACACCTTC

J: TRBJ1-6
size: -
D: TRBD1
V: TRBV5-5
CDR3: CASSWSGTGPYNSPLHF
DNA: TGTGCCAGCAGCTGGTCGGGGACAGGGCCCTATAATTCACCCCTCCACTTT

J: TRBJ2-6
size: -
D: TRBD2
V: TRBV5-1
CDR3: CASSLRASGSSGANVLTF
DNA: TGCGCCAGCAGCCTCCGAGCTAGCGGGAGTTCTGGGGCCAACGTCCTGACTTTC

J: TRBJ1-1
size: -
D: TRBD1
V: TRBV28
CDR3: CASSPQGTEAFF
DNA: TGTGCCAGCAGTCCACAGGGGACTGAAGCTTTCTTT

J: TRBJ2-2
size: -
D: -
V: TRBV9
CDR3: CASSVGSGANTGELFF
DNA: TGTGCCAGCAGCGTAGGTAGCGGAGCGAACACCGGGGAGCTGTTTTTT

J: TRBJ1-1
size: -
D: -
V: TRBV10-3
CDR3: CAISESGAPEAFF
DNA: TGTGCCATCAGTGAGTCAGGGGCCCCTGAAGCTTTCTTT

J: TRBJ1-1
size: -
D: -
V: TRBV12-3/TRBV12-4
CDR3: CASSLVGAAKAFF
DNA: TGTGCCAGCAGTTTAGTGGGGGCGGCTAAAGCTTTCTTT

J: TRBJ1-6
size: -
D: -
V: TRBV12-5
CDR3: CASAPRQQGDNSPLHF
DNA: TGTGCTAGTGCTCCGAGACAACAGGGAGATAATTCACCCCTCCACTTT

J: TRBJ1-1
size: -
D: TRBD1
V: TRBV28
CDR3: CASSLTGRTEAFF
DNA: TGTGCCAGCAGTTTGACAGGGCGGACTGAAGCTTTCTTT

J: TRBJ1-5
size: -
D: -
V: TRBV18
CDR3: CASPHRDPLPCYSNQPQHF
DNA: TGTGCCAGCCCGCACAGGGACCCGCTTCCTTGCTATAGCAATCAGCCCCAGCATTTT

J: TRBJ2-5
size: -
D: TRBD2
V: TRBV19
CDR3: CASSLGETSGSKTQYF
DNA: TGTGCCAGTAGCCTTGGGGAGACTAGCGGGTCAAAGACCCAGTACTTC

J: TRBJ1-1
size: -
D: -
V: TRBV19
CDR3: CASRFGEGNTEAFF
DNA: TGTGCCAGTAGGTTTGGGGAGGGCAACACTGAAGCTTTCTTT

J: TRBJ1-4
size: -
D: TRBD1
V: TRBV10-3
CDR3: CAISDQSRDRGSNEKLFF
DNA: TGTGCCATCAGTGACCAATCTCGGGACAGGGGGAGTAATGAAAAACTGTTTTTT

J: TRBJ1-3
size: once
D: TRBD1
V: TRBV3-1/TRBV3-2
CDR3: CASSQDIATGGVNTIYF
DNA: TGTGCCAGCAGCCAAGATATTGCCACAGGGGGAGTAAACACCATATATTTT

J: TRBJ2-7
size: -
D: TRBD1
V: TRBV30
CDR3: CASTRGNPGEQYF
DNA: TGTGCCTCAACCAGGGGGAATCCGGGCGAGCAGTACTTC

J: TRBJ2-3
size: -
D: -
V: TRBV5-1
CDR3: CASSLERYTDTQYF
DNA: TGCGCCAGCAGCTTGGAGCGGTACACAGATACGCAGTATTTT

J: TRBJ1-3
size: -
D: TRBD1
V: TRBV3-1/TRBV3-2
CDR3: CASSQGQGFSGNTIYF
DNA: TGTGCCAGCAGCCAGGGACAGGGTTTTTCTGGAAACACCATATATTTT

J: TRBJ2-5
size: -
D: -
V: TRBV7-9
CDR3: CASSLGFRVQETQYF
DNA: TGTGCCAGCAGCTTAGGGTTCAGGGTACAAGAGACCCAGTACTTC

J: TRBJ2-1
size: -
D: TRBD1
V: TRBV3-1/TRBV3-2
CDR3: CASGDRGNYNEQFF
DNA: TGTGCCAGCGGAGACAGGGGAAATTACAATGAGCAGTTCTTC

J: TRBJ1-4
size: -
D: TRBD1
V: TRBV28
CDR3: CASSLGWVTGRGEKLFF
DNA: TGTGCCAGCAGTTTAGGTTGGGTGACAGGGCGGGGTGAAAAACTGTTTTTT

J: TRBJ1-1
size: -
D: -
V: TRBV27
CDR3: CASSDTGFTEAFF
DNA: TGTGCCAGCAGCGATACAGGGTTCACTGAAGCTTTCTTT

J: TRBJ2-5
size: few
D: -
V: TRBV5-1
CDR3: CASSLVLQDPETQYF
DNA: TGCGCCAGCAGCTTGGTACTACAGGACCCAGAGACCCAGTACTTC

J: TRBJ1-2
size: -
D: -
V: TRBV30
CDR3: CANRDNGGGYGYTF
DNA: TGTGCAAACCGGGACAACGGGGGGGGCTATGGCTACACCTTC

J: TRBJ1-2
size: once
D: TRBD1
V: TRBV11-2
CDR3: CASSPGQVYGYTF
DNA: TGTGCCAGCAGCCCGGGACAGGTGTATGGCTACACCTTC

J: TRBJ2-7
size: once
D: TRBD1
V: TRBV12-3/TRBV12-4
CDR3: CASSRQGDEQYF
DNA: TGTGCCAGCAGCCGACAGGGAGACGAGCAGTACTTC

J: TRBJ2-1
size: -
D: -
V: TRBV11-3
CDR3: CASSKRTDSSYNEQFF
DNA: TGTGCCAGCAGCAAACGGACGGACAGCTCCTACAATGAGCAGTTCTTC